The text below deals with one T cell receptor beta chain. The V end was cut by 5 bases, the J end by 3 bases, with 10 bases between. The CDR3 is made up of 13 amino acids. The V gene's germline CDR1 is MNHEY and CDR2 SVGAGI. This entry is derived from a study of OX40 agonist ivuxolimab in advanced cancers. Libraries were prepared by immunoSEQ multiplex PCR; TCRdb keeps only in-frame clonotypes and omits some of them. The sample comprises tens of thousands of clones, around 84% of which are singletons, and around a fifth rests with the top ten. The receptor's source is an adult with an advanced solid tumor such as melanoma, head and neck, liver or kidney cancer. The J gene is TRBJ1-2, the V gene TRBV6-5, with a possible D match to TRBD1 (5 bases). Sequenced here: CD4+ or CD8+ T cells sorted from blood, sampled in a trial of the OX40 agonist ivuxolimab. Here the CDR3 DNA reads TGTGCCAGCAGTCGCGGGACGGACTATGGCTACACCTTC. It codes for CASSRGTDYGYTF.